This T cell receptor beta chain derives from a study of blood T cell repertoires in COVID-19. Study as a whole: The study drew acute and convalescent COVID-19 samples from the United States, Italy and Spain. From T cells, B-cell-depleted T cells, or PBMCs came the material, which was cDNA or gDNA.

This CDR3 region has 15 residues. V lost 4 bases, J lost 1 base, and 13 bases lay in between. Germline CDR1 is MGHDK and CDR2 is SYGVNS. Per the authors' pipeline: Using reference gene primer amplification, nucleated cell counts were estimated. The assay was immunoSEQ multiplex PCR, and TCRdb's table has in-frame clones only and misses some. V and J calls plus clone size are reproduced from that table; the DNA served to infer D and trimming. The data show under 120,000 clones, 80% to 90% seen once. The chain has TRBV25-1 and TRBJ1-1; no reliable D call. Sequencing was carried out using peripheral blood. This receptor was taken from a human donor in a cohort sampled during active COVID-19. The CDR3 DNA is TGTGCCAGCAGTGGGGTGCGGCCCAGGAACACTGAAGCTTTCTTT. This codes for CASSGVRPRNTEAFF.